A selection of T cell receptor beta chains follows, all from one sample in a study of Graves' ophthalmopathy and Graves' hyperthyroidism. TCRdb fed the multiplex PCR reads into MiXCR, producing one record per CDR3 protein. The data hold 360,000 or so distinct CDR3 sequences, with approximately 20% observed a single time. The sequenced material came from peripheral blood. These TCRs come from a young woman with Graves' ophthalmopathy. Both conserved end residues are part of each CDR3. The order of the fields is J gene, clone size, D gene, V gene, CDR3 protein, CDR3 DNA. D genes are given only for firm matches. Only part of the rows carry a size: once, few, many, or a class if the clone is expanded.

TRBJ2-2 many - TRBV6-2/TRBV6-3 CAVDRTGYTGELFF TGTGCAGTAGACAGAACGGGGTACACCGGGGAGCTGTTTTTT
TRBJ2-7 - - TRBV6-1 CASRINYEQYF TGTGCCAGCAGGATTAATTACGAGCAGTACTTC
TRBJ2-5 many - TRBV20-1 CSAGHSDYKTAQYF TGCAGTGCTGGACACTCGGATTATAAAACGGCCCAGTACTTC
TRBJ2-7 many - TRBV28 CASSLLGTDPYEQYF TGTGCCAGCAGTCTGCTGGGGACGGATCCCTACGAGCAGTACTTC
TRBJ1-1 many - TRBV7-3 CASSLTPMTEAFF TGTGCCAGCAGCCTCACCCCCATGACTGAAGCTTTCTTT
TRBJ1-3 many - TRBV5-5 CASSLSVSDSGNTIYF TGTGCCAGCAGCTTGTCGGTATCAGACTCTGGAAACACCATATATTTT
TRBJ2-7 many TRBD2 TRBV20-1 CSALLAGVYEQYF TGCAGTGCCCTACTAGCGGGAGTGTACGAGCAGTACTTC
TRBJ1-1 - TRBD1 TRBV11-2 CASLVRDRGRLTEAFF TGTGCCAGTTTGGTTCGGGACAGGGGCCGCTTGACTGAAGCTTTCTTT
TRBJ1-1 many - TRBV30 CAWTNFGAVGEAFF TGTGCCTGGACCAATTTCGGGGCAGTGGGTGAAGCTTTCTTT
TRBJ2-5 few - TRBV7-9 CASSRPGAEYQETQYF TGTGCCAGCAGCCGACCTGGGGCGGAGTACCAAGAGACCCAGTACTTC
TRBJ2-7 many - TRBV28 CASSLYGDPSEQYF TGTGCCAGCAGTTTATATGGGGACCCGAGCGAGCAGTACTTC
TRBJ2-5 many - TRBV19 CASSIGGAEETQYF TGTGCCAGTAGTATAGGGGGGGCAGAAGAGACCCAGTACTTC
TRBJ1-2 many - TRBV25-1 CASSAGFPLEDGYTF TGTGCCAGCAGCGCCGGGTTCCCGTTAGAAGATGGCTACACCTTC
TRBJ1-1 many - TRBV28 CASSPPRMNTEAFF TGTGCCAGCAGTCCGCCTAGGATGAACACTGAAGCTTTCTTT
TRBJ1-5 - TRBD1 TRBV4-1 CASSQSDREAQPQHF TGCGCCAGCAGCCAATCGGACAGGGAAGCTCAGCCCCAGCATTTT
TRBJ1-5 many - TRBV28 CASSLPLGGRDQPQHF TGTGCCAGCAGTTTACCCTTAGGGGGTAGGGATCAGCCCCAGCATTTT
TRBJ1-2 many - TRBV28 CASSPRGGARGYTF TGTGCCAGCAGCCCTAGAGGGGGGGCTAGAGGCTACACCTTC
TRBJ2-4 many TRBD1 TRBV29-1 CSVVGQGLIKNIQYF TGCAGCGTAGTTGGACAGGGGCTGATCAAAAACATTCAGTACTTC
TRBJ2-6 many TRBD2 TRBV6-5 CASSYSGGPGANVLTF TGTGCCAGCAGTTACTCGGGAGGGCCTGGGGCCAACGTCCTGACTTTC
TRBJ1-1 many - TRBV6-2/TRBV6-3 CASSYGSGNTEAFF TGTGCCAGCAGTTACGGGAGTGGGAACACTGAAGCTTTCTTT
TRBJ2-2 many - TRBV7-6 CASSLDRQTGELFF TGTGCCAGCAGCTTAGACAGGCAGACCGGGGAGCTGTTTTTT
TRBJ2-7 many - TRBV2 CASIGVGRSYEQYF TGTGCCAGCATCGGGGTTGGGAGATCCTACGAGCAGTACTTC
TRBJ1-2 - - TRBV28 CASSFLGGAGYTF TGTGCCAGCAGTTTTCTCGGAGGGGCTGGCTACACCTTC
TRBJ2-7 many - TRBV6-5 CASSYPGGSEQYF TGTGCCAGCAGTTACCCGGGCGGAAGCGAGCAGTACTTC
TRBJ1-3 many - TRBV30 CAWSEGNGNTIYF TGTGCCTGGAGTGAGGGGAATGGAAACACCATATATTTT
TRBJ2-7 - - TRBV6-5 CASSYGGADEQYF TGTGCCAGCAGTTACGGGGGTGCGGACGAGCAGTACTTC
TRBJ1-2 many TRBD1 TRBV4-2 CASSHLGQNYGYTF TGTGCCAGCAGCCACTTGGGACAGAACTATGGCTACACCTTC
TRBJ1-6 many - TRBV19 CASSIFTEFSPLHF TGTGCCAGTAGTATCTTTACGGAGTTTTCACCCCTCCACTTT
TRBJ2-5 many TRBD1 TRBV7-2 CASRRGQAAKETQYF TGTGCCAGCAGGCGTGGACAGGCGGCTAAGGAGACCCAGTACTTC
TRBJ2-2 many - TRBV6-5 CASSYLGYAGELFF TGTGCCAGCAGTTACCTGGGGTACGCCGGGGAGCTGTTTTTT
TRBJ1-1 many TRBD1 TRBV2 CASRGRRGQVPSVVEAFF TGTGCCAGCAGGGGTCGGAGGGGACAGGTTCCCTCGGTGGTCGAAGCTTTCTTT
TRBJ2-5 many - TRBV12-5 CASGLVCTTQYF TGTGCTAGTGGTTTGGTATGCACGACCCAGTACTTC
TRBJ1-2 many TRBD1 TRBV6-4 CASSHLGQGESNYGYTF TGTGCCAGCAGCCATTTGGGACAGGGGGAGTCTAACTATGGCTACACCTTC
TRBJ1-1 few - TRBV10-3 CAISESRGDITEAFF TGTGCCATCAGTGAGTCCAGGGGCGATATCACTGAAGCTTTCTTT
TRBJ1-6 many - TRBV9 CASSVAREEINSPLHF TGTGCCAGCAGCGTAGCTCGGGAGGAGATAAATTCACCCCTCCACTTT
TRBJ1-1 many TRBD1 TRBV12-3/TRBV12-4 CASSRTGARMDTEAFF TGTGCCAGCAGCCGCACAGGGGCGCGTATGGACACTGAAGCTTTCTTT
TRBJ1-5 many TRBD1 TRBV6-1 CASSEGTAIGISYQPQHF TGTGCCAGCAGTGAGGGGACAGCTATTGGTATTAGCTATCAGCCCCAGCATTTT
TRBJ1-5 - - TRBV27 CASSEPSYYQPQHF TGTGCCAGCAGTGAACCCAGTTACTATCAGCCCCAGCATTTT
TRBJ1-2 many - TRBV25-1 CASSEWDLNYGYTF TGTGCCAGCAGTGAATGGGACCTAAACTATGGCTACACCTTC